The 7 T cell receptor beta chains reported below all come from one sample, sequenced in a study of blood T cell repertoires in COVID-19. Sequenced by immunoSEQ multiplex PCR; TCRdb stores in-frame clones only, minus some. The profile covers about 440,000 clones, with around 89% appearing a single time and about 4.3% taken by the ten largest. The sequencing sample was made of peripheral blood. Receptors were obtained from a woman aged 30 to 39 with acute or convalescent COVID-19.

This clone was detected once. The rearrangement joins TRBV3-1 (or the pseudogene TRBV3-2) to TRBJ1-6; D not resolved. Germline V gives CDR1 LGHDT, CDR2 YNNKEL (reference sequence). The germline V and J ends were trimmed by 3 bases and 5 bases, with 5 bases remaining between them. There are 13 residues in the CDR3. This chain's CDR3 is CASSQADNSPLHF. In DNA form, the CDR3 reads TGTGCCAGCAGCCAGGCAGATAATTCACCCCTCCACTTT.

The chain uses TRBV28 and TRBJ2-2; 7 nucleotides line up with TRBD1. CDR3 length: 14 amino acids. V shed 4 bases and J 4 bases; nucleotides not matched to a gene: 3. Per germline, CDR1 MDHEN and CDR2 SYDVKM. Here the CDR3 reads CASSSNRGTGELFF. The CDR3, as DNA: TGTGCCAGCAGTTCCAACAGGGGCACCGGGGAGCTGTTTTTT.

The rearrangement joins TRBV2 to TRBJ1-2; tentative D call: TRBD1 (5 bases). The CDR3 length is 19 residues. Trimming shortened V by 6 bases and J by 0 bases, and 26 bases separated the two germline ends. Germline V gives CDR1 SNHLY, CDR2 FYNNEI. In DNA form, the CDR3 reads TGTGCCAGCAGCTTCGCGCCCCTTCGACCGGACACACCTAACTATGGCTACACCTTC. The encoded protein is CASSFAPLRPDTPNYGYTF.

The chain couples TRBV5-1 to TRBJ1-4; TRBD1 is a possible D gene (5 bases). Between the trimmed V and J ends, which lost 1 base and 5 bases, there was a span of 9 bases. The CDR3 sequence is 14 residues long. CDR1 SGHRS and CDR2 YFSETQ come from the germline V gene. In DNA, the CDR3 is TGCGCCAGCAGCTTGCGGGGGTTAAATGAAAAACTGTTTTTT. It specifies CASSLRGLNEKLFF.

V is TRBV5-6 and J is TRBJ2-3; TRBD2 matches at 7 bases. Trimming at V came to 4 bases and at J to 10 bases, leaving 6 bases not matched to a gene. This CDR3 region has 12 residues. Germline V gene sequence: CDR1 SGHDT, CDR2 YYEEEE. As DNA, the CDR3 is TGTGCCAGCAGCCGCCAGCGGGGCGCGCAGTATTTT. Protein: CASSRQRGAQYF.

The chain couples TRBV12-1 to TRBJ2-4; no check of the table's D call, TRBD1, against the DNA was made. TRBV12-1 represents a pseudogene. The CDR3 is made up of 23 amino acids. CDR3 DNA: TGTGCCAGCAGCTTTGCAATTTTGGGGGTCGGACAGGGGCCCCCTTGGCCGAGAAACATTCAGTACTTC. It yields the protein CASSFAILGVGQGPPWPRNIQYF.

The chain uses TRBV6-1 and TRBJ2-7; perhaps TRBD2 as D (6 bases). With 0 bases removed from V and 0 bases from J, the gap between germline ends came to 9 bases. There are 15 residues in the CDR3. Germline V CDR1 and CDR2: MNHNS, SASEGT. The DNA of the CDR3 is TGTGCCAGCAGTGAAGCGCTAGCGAGCTCCTACGAGCAGTACTTC. It translates to CASSEALASSYEQYF.